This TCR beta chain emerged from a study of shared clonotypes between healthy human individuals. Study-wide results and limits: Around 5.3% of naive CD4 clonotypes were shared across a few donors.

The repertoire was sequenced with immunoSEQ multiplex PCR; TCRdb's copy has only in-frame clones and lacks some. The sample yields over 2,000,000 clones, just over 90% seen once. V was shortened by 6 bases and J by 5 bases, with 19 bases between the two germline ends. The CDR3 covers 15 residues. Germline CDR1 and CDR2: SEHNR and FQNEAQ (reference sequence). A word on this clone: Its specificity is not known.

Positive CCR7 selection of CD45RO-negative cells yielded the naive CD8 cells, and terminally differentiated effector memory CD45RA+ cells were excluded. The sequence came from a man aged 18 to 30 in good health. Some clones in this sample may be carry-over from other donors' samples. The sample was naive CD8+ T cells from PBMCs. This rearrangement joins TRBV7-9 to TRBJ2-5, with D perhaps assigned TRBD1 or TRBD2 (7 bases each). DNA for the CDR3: TGTGCCAGCAGAGGGGGAGGGGGCCTCTTGGAGACCCAGTACTTC. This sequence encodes CASRGGGGLLETQYF.